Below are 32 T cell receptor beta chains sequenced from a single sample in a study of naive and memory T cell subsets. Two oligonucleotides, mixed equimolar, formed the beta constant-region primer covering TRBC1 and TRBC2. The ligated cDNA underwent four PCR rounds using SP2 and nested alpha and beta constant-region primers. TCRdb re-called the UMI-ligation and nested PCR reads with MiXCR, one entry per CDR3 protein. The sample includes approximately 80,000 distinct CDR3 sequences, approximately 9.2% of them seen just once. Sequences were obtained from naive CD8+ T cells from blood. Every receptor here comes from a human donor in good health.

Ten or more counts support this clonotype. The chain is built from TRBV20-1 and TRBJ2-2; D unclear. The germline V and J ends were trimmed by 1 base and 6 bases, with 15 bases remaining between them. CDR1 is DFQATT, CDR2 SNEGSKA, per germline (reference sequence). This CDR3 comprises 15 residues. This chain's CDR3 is CSARGGLVGPGELFF. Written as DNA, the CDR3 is TGCAGTGCTAGAGGGGGTTTAGTAGGGCCCGGGGAGCTGTTTTTT.

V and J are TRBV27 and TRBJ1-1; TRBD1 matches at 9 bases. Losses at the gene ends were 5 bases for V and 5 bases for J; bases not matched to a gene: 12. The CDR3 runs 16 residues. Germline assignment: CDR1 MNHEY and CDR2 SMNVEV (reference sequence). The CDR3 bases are TGTGCCAGCAGTCCGCGACAGGGGGTAGTGCGGACTGAAGCTTTCTTT. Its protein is CASSPRQGVVRTEAFF.

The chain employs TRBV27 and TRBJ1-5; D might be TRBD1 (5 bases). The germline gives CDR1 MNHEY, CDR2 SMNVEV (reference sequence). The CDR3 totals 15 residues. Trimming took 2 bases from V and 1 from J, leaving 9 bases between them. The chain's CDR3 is CASSLDSPSNQPQHF. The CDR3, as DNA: TGTGCCAGCAGTTTAGACAGCCCGAGCAATCAGCCCCAGCATTTT.

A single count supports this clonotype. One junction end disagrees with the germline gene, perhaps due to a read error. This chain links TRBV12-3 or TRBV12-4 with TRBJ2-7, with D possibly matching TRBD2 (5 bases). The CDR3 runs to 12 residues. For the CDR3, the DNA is TGTGCCAGCACTTTAGGAGGTTCCGAGCAGTACTTC. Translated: CASTLGGSEQYF.

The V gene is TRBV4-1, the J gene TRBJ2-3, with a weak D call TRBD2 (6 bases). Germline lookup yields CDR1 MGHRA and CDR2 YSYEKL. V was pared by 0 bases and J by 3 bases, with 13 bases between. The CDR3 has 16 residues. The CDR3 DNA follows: TGCGCCAGCAGCCAAGATGGAACCAGCGGGACAGATACGCAGTATTTT. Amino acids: CASSQDGTSGTDTQYF.

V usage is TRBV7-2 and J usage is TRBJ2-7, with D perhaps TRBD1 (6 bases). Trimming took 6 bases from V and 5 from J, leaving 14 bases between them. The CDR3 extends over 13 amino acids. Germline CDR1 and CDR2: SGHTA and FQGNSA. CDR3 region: CASRAGRDNEQYF. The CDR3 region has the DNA TGTGCCAGCAGGGCCGGCCGGGACAACGAGCAGTACTTC.

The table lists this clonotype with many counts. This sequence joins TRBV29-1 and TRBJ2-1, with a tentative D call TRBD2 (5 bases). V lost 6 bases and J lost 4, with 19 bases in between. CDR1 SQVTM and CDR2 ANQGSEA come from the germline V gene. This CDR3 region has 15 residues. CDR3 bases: TGCAGCGTATCTGGCGGGTCCGGACGATACAATGAGCAGTTCTTC. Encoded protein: CSVSGGSGRYNEQFF.

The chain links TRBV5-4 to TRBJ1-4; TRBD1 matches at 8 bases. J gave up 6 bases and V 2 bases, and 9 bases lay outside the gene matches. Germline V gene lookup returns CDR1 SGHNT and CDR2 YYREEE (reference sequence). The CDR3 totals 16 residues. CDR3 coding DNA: TGTGCCAGCAGCTTTGGGCAGGGGGCGTTGGATGAAAAACTGTTTTTT. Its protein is CASSFGQGALDEKLFF.

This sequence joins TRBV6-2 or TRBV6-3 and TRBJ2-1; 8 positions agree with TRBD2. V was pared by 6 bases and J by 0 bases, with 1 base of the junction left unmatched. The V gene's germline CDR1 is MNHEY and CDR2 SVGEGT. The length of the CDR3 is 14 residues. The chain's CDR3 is CASSAGGSYNEQFF. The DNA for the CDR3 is TGTGCCAGCAGCGCGGGGGGCTCCTACAATGAGCAGTTCTTC.

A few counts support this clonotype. DNA for the CDR3: TGCAGTCCTCTGGGGCTAGCGGGTGGGAATGAGCAGTTCTTC. This encodes CSPLGLAGGNEQFF. The chain uses TRBV20-1 and TRBJ2-1, with 8 nucleotides matching TRBD2. Per germline, CDR1 DFQATT and CDR2 SNEGSKA (reference sequence). This CDR3 comprises 14 residues. Trimming took 8 bases from V and 7 from J; bases not matched to a gene: 13.

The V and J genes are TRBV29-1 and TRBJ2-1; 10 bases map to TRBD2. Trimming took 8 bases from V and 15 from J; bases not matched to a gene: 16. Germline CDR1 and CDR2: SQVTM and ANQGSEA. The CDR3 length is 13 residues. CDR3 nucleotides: TGCAGCATATGGAGCGGGAGGGTTGGTGAAAGGTTCTTC. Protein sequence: CSIWSGRVGERFF.

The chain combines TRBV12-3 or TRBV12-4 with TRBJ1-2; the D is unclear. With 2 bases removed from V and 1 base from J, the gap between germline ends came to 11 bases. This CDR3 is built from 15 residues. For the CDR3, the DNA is TGTGCCAGCAGTTTAAAGAAGTGGTTTAACTATGGCTACACCTTC. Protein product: CASSLKKWFNYGYTF.

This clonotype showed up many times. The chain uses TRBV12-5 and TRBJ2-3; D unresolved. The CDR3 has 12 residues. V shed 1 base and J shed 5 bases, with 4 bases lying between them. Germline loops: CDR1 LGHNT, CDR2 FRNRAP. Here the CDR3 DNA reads TGTGCTAGTGGTTTGGGGGTAGATACGCAGTATTTT. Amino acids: CASGLGVDTQYF.

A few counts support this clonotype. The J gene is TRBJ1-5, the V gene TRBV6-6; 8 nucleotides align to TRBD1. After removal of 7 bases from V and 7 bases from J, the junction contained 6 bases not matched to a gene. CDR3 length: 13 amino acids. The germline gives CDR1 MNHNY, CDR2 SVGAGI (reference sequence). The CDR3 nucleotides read TGTGCCAGCAAAGGACAGGGAGACCAGCCCCAGCATTTT. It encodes CASKGQGDQPQHF.

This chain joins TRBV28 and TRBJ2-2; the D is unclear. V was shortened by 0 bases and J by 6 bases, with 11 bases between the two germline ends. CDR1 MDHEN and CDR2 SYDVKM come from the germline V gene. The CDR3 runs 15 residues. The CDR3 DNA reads TGTGCCAGCAGTTTATGGCTTTTGGGCTCCGGGGAGCTGTTTTTT. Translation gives CASSLWLLGSGELFF.

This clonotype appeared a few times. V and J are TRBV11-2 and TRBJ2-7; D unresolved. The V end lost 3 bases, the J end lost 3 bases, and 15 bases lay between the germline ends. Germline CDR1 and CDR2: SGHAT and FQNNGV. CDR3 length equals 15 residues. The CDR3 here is CASSLEQSPNYEQYF. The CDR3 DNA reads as TGTGCCAGCAGCTTGGAGCAGTCCCCAAACTACGAGCAGTACTTC.

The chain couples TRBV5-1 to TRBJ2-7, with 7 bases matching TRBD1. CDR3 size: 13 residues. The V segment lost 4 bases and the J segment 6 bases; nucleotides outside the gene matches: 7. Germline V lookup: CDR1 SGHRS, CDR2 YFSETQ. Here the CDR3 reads CASSASTGSEQYF. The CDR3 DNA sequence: TGCGCCAGCAGCGCCTCGACAGGGAGCGAGCAGTACTTC.

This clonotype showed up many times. This CDR3 is CSARDDSYEQYF. The CDR3 DNA reads as TGCAGTGCTAGAGATGACAGCTACGAGCAGTACTTC. The chain uses TRBV20-1 and TRBJ2-7; a weak D match, TRBD1 (5 bases). Between the trimmed V and J ends, which lost 0 bases and 3 bases, there was a span of 6 bases. The germline V gene has CDR1 DFQATT and CDR2 SNEGSKA (reference sequence). The CDR3 loop spans 12 amino acids.

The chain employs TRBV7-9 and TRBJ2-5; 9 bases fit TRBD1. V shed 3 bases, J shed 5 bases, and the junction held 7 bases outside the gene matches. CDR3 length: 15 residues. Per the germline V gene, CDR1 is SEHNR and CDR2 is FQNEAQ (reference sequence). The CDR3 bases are TGTGCCAGCAGCTTGGGGACAGGGATTTTTGAGACCCAGTACTTC. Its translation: CASSLGTGIFETQYF.

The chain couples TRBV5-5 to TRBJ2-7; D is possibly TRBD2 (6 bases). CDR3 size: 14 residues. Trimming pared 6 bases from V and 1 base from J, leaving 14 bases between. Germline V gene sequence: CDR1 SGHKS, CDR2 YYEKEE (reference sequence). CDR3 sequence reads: CASTHGSRSYEQYF. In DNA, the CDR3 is TGTGCCAGCACCCACGGGAGCAGGTCCTACGAGCAGTACTTC.

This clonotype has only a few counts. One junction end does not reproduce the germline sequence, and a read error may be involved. The CDR3 protein is CASSSSTGQGLHAF. The DNA for the CDR3 is TGTGCCAGCAGTTCCTCTACGGGACAGGGTTTACACGCCTTC. The V and J genes are TRBV27 and TRBJ1-2, with TRBD1 identical over 9 bases. This CDR3 contains 14 residues. Germline CDR1 MNHEY, CDR2 SMNVEV (reference sequence).

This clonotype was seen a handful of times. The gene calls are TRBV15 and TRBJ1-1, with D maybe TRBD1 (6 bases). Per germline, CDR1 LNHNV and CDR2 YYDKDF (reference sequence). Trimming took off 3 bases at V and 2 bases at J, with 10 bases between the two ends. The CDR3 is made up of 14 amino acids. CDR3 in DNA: TGTGCCACCAGCAGGCGGGGGGCTAACACTGAAGCTTTCTTT. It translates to CATSRRGANTEAFF. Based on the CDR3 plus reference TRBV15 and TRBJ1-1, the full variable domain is DAMVIQNPRYQVTQFGKPVTLSCSQTLNHNVMYWYQQKSSQAPKLLFHYYDKDFNNEADTPDNFQSRRPNTSFCFLDIRSPGLGDTAMYLCATSRRGANTEAFFGQGTRLTVV.

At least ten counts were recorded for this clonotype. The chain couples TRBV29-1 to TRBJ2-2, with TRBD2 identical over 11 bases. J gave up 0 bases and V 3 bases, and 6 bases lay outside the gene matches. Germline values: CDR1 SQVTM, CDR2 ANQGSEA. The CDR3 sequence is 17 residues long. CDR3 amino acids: CSVEGTSGNANTGELFF. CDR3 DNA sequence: TGCAGCGTTGAGGGGACTAGCGGTAACGCGAACACCGGGGAGCTGTTTTTT.

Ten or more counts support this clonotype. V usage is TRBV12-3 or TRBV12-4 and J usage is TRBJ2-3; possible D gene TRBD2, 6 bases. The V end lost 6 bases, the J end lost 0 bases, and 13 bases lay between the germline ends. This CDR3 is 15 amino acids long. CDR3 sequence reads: CASSLAAGSTDTQYF. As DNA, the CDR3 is TGTGCCAGCAGCCTCGCGGCGGGGAGCACAGATACGCAGTATTTT.

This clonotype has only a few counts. In nucleotides, the CDR3 is TGTGCCAGCATCCTAGCGGGAATATATACGCAGTATTTT. This codes for CASILAGIYTQYF. V gene TRBV2 combines with J gene TRBJ2-3, with 9 bases that match TRBD2. This CDR3 has 13 amino acids. V gave up 7 bases and J gave up 7 bases; unmatched junction bases: 6. The germline V gene encodes CDR1 SNHLY and CDR2 FYNNEI.

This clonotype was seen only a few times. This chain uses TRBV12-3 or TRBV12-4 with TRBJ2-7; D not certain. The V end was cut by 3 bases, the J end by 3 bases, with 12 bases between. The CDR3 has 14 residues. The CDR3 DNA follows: TGTGCCAGCAGTTTCTTCGACACTAACTACGAGCAGTACTTC. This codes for CASSFFDTNYEQYF.

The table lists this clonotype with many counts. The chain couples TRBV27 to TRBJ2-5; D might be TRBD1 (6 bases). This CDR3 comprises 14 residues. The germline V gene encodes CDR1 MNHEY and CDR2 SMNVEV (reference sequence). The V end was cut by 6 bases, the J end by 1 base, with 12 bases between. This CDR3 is CASSPLDSQETQYF. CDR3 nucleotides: TGTGCCAGCAGCCCCCTGGACAGCCAAGAGACCCAGTACTTC.

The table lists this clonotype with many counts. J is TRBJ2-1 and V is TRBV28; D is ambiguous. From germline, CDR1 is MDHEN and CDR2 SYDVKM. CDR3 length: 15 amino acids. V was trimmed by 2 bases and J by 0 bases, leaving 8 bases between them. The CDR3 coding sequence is TGTGCCAGCAGTTTAGAACGGATCTCCTACAATGAGCAGTTCTTC. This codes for CASSLERISYNEQFF.

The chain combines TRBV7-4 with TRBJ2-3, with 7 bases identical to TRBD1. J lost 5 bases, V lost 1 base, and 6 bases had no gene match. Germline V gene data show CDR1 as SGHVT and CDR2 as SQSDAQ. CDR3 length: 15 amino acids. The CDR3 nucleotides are TGTGCCAGCAGCTTAGTGAGACAGGGAAAAGATACGCAGTATTTT. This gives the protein CASSLVRQGKDTQYF.

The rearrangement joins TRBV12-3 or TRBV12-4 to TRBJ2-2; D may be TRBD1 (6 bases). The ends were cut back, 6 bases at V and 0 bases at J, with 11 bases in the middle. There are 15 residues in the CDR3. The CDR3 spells CASRSGHSNTGELFF. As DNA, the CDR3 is TGTGCCAGCAGGTCGGGACATTCGAACACCGGGGAGCTGTTTTTT.

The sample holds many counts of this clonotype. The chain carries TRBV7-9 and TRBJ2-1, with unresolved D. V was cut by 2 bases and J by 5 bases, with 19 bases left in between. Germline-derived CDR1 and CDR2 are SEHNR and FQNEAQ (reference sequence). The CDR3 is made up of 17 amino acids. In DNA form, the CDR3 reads TGTGCCAGCAGCTTATACCCGTTACTTTCCCCTCACAATGAGCAGTTCTTC. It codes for CASSLYPLLSPHNEQFF.

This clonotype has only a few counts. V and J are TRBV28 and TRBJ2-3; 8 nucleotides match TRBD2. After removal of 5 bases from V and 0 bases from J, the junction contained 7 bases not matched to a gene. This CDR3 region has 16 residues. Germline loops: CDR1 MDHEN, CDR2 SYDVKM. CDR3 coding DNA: TGTGCCAGCAGTCCAATACGGGAGGGGAGCACAGATACGCAGTATTTT. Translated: CASSPIREGSTDTQYF.